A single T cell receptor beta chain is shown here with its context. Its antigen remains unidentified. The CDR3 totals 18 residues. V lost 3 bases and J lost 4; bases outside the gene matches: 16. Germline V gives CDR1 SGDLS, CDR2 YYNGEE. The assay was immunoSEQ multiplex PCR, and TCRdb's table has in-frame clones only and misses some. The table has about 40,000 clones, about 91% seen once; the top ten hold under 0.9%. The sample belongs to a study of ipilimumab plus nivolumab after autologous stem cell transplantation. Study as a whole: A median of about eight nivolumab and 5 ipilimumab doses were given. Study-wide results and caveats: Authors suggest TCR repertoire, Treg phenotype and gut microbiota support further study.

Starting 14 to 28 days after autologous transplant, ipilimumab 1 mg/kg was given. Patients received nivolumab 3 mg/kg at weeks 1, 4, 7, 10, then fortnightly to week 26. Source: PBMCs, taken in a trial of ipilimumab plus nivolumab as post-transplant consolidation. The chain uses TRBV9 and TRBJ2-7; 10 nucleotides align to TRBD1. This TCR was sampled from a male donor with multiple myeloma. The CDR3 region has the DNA TGTGCCAGCAGCGAAAACTCCGGGACAGGGGATCGTTCGTACGAGCAGTACTTC. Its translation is CASSENSGTGDRSYEQYF.